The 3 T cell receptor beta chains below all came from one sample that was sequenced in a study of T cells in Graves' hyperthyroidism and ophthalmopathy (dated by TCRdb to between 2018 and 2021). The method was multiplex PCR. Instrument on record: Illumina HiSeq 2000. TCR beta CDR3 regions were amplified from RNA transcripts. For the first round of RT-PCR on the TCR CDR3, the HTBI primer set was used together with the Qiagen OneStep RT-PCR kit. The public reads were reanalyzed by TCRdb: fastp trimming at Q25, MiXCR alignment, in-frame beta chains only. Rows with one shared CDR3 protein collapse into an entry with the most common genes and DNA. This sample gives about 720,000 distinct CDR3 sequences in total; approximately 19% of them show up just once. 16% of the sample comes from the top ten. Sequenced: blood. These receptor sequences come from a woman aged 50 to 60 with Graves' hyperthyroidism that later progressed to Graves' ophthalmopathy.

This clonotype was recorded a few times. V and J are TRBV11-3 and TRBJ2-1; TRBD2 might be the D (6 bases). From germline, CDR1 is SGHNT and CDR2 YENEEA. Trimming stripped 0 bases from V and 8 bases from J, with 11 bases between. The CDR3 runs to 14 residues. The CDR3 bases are TGTGCCAGCAGCTTAGAGCCCAGCGGGCATGAGCAGTTCTTC. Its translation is CASSLEPSGHEQFF.

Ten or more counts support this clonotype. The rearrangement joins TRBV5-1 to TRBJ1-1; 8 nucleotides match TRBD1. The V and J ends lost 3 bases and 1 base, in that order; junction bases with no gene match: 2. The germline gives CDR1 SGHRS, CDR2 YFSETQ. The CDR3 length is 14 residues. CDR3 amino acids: CASSSTGANTEAFF. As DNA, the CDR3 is TGCGCCAGCAGCTCGACAGGGGCGAACACTGAAGCTTTCTTT.

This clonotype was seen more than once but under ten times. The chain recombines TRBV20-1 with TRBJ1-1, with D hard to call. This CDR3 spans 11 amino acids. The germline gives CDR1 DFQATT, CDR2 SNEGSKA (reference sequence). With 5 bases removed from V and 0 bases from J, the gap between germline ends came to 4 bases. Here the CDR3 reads CSAHLNTEAFF. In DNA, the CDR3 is TGCAGTGCTCATTTGAACACTGAAGCTTTCTTT.